This TCR beta chain emerged from a study of cytomegalovirus exposure and HLA in healthy donors. PCR was performed using 60 Vbeta and 13 Jbeta primers. The protocol was immunoSEQ multiplex PCR, while the TCRdb copy is restricted to in-frame clones and leaves out a portion. The sample lists more than 75,000 clones, around 89% occurring once. Trimming took off 0 bases at V and 1 base at J, with 12 bases between the two ends. The CDR3 covers 16 residues. Per germline, CDR1 LGHNT and CDR2 FRNRAP. V gene TRBV12-5 combines with J gene TRBJ1-1; the D gene is possibly TRBD1 (5 bases). The sample was PBMCs. This clonotype was obtained from a man aged 18 to 30 in good health and CMV-seronegative. CDR3 sequence: CASGLVPVQGNTEAFF. The CDR3 DNA reads as TGTGCTAGTGGTTTGGTACCTGTTCAGGGGAACACTGAAGCTTTCTTT.